The rows below give T cell receptor beta chains drawn from one sample of a study of T cells after posttransplantation cyclophosphamide. Some clones are missing from TCRdb's copy, which holds only in-frame ones; the method was immunoSEQ multiplex PCR. The sample has about 46,000 clones, roughly nine tenths seen once; the top ten hold around 3%. The sequencing input was PBMCs. The receptor source for this set is a woman between 50 and 59 years old in good health and a related stem cell transplant donor. The CDR3 runs from the conserved cysteine through the conserved F or W. The D gene is left open where the match is weak. Expanded clones are given a class, and other clones once, few, many or no size at all.

TRBJ1-2 | . | TRBV10-3 | . | TGTGCCATCAGTGAGGACCGGGGTGTTCGCGGCTACACCTTC | CAISEDRGVRGYTF
TRBJ1-5 | . | TRBV2 | . | TGTGCCAGCGCCGGGGAGCACAATCAGCCCCAGCATTTT | CASAGEHNQPQHF
TRBJ1-1 | TRBD1 | TRBV27 | once | TGTGCCAGCAGTCCCCGGCGCCCCGGGACAGGGGAAGGAAGCACTGAAGCTTTCTTT | CASSPRRPGTGEGSTEAFF
TRBJ1-5 | TRBD1 | TRBV5-8 | . | TGTGCCAGCAGCAAACAGGGGGCGCAAGGTCAGCCCCAGCATTTT | CASSKQGAQGQPQHF
TRBJ2-5 | . | TRBV5-1 | . | TGCGCCAGCAGCACCCTGGCCCGCCAGGAAGAGACCCAGTACTTC | CASSTLARQEETQYF
TRBJ2-1 | . | TRBV5-1 | . | TGCGCCAGCAGCCCGGGAGTATACAATGAGCAGTTCTTC | CASSPGVYNEQFF
TRBJ2-3 | . | TRBV7-2 | few | TGTGCCAGCAGCTCCACCCCAGCGGGCGGCACAGATACGCAGTATTTT | CASSSTPAGGTDTQYF
TRBJ2-5 | TRBD2 | TRBV4-1 | . | TGCGCCAGCAGCCCACTAGCGGGGGTTCGAGAGACCCAGTACTTC | CASSPLAGVRETQYF
TRBJ1-2 | . | TRBV5-6 | . | TGTGCCAGCAGCTACCGAGGTGAGGGAGCTAACTATGGCTACACCTTC | CASSYRGEGANYGYTF
TRBJ1-1 | TRBD1 | TRBV27 | . | TGTGCCAGCAGTACGGGACAGGGGTTCTCTGAAGCTTTCTTT | CASSTGQGFSEAFF
TRBJ1-5 | . | TRBV15 | . | TGTGCCACCAGCGGGGGCGTCGGCAATCAGCCCCAGCATTTT | CATSGGVGNQPQHF
TRBJ1-1 | TRBD1 | TRBV5-1 | . | TGCGCCAGCAGCTTGGAGACAGGGGGCCTTGGAGCTGAAGCTTTCTTT | CASSLETGGLGAEAFF
TRBJ2-1 | TRBD1 | TRBV5-4 | . | TGTGCCAGCAGCGACCGGGACAGGGAGGTTGAGCAGTTCTTC | CASSDRDREVEQFF
TRBJ1-3 | . | TRBV9 | . | TGTGCCAGCAGCGTAGACGGGAGCTCTGGAAACACCATATATTTT | CASSVDGSSGNTIYF
TRBJ1-2 | . | TRBV7-2 | . | TGTGCCAGCAGCCCCTCGGACAGAAACTATGGCTACACCTTC | CASSPSDRNYGYTF
TRBJ1-1 | . | TRBV19 | . | TGTGCCAGTAGCAAAGTAGGTAGAGGCCTTGGCACTGAAGCTTTCTTT | CASSKVGRGLGTEAFF
TRBJ2-3 | TRBD2 | TRBV4-1 | . | TGCGCCAGCAGCCCAGGACTAGCGGCAGATACGCAGTATTTT | CASSPGLAADTQYF
TRBJ1-1 | . | TRBV19 | . | TGTGCCAGTAGTATAGCCCGAGACATTAACACTGAAGCTTTCTTT | CASSIARDINTEAFF
TRBJ2-1 | . | TRBV5-4 | . | TGTGCCAGCAGCTTGGTAGAGTACAATGAGCAGTTCTTC | CASSLVEYNEQFF
TRBJ2-5 | . | TRBV9 | . | TGTGCCAGCAGCGTAGAGGGGCAAGAGACCCAGTACTTC | CASSVEGQETQYF
TRBJ2-5 | TRBD2 | TRBV30 | . | TGTGCCTGGAGTGAGGGCGGGGGAGAGACCCAGTACTTC | CAWSEGGGETQYF
TRBJ2-7 | TRBD2 | TRBV12-5 | . | TGTGCTAGTGGTTTGGTACGGGACTACAACTACGAGCAGTACTTC | CASGLVRDYNYEQYF
TRBJ1-1 | TRBD1 | TRBV5-5 | . | TGTGCCAGCAGCTTGGGGGACAGAAACACTGAAGCTTTCTTT | CASSLGDRNTEAFF
TRBJ2-7 | TRBD2 | TRBV5-6 | . | TGTGCCAGCAGCCCGGGACTAGCGGGCTACGAGCAGTACTTC | CASSPGLAGYEQYF
TRBJ2-7 | TRBD1 | TRBV12-5 | . | TGTGCTAGTGGTCCCCGACAGGGCTACGAGCAGTACTTC | CASGPRQGYEQYF
TRBJ1-1 | . | TRBV11-2 | . | TGTGCCAGCAGCCAGGGGACCCGAGGCGTCACTGAAGCTTTCTTT | CASSQGTRGVTEAFF
TRBJ2-7 | . | TRBV28 | . | TGTGCCAGCAGCTATCCAGGGAGGTCCCCACCGGCGTACGAGCAGTACTTC | CASSYPGRSPPAYEQYF
TRBJ1-2 | TRBD1 | TRBV6-1 | . | TGTGCCAGCAGTGAAGGACAGGGCAATGGCTACACCTTC | CASSEGQGNGYTF
TRBJ1-2 | . | TRBV14 | . | TGTGCCAGCAGATTGGACAGCTCCTATGGCTACACCTTC | CASRLDSSYGYTF
TRBJ2-1 | TRBD2 | TRBV18 | . | TGTGCCAGCTCACCTGGCGGGGGCAATGAGCAGTTCTTC | CASSPGGGNEQFF
TRBJ2-5 | TRBD2 | TRBV6-1 | . | TGTGCCAGCAAGACTAGCGGGCAAGAGACCCAGTACTTC | CASKTSGQETQYF
TRBJ2-5 | . | TRBV10-1 | . | TGCGCCACCAGCGGGACAGCCGGGGAGGAGACCCAGTACTTC | CATSGTAGEETQYF
TRBJ1-4 | . | TRBV19 | . | TGTGCCAGTAGTCCCTCCAATGAAAAACTGTTTTTT | CASSPSNEKLFF
TRBJ1-2 | TRBD1 | TRBV30 | . | TGTGCCTGGAAGGGGGACAGGGAGGATGGCTACACCTTC | CAWKGDREDGYTF
TRBJ2-2 | TRBD1 | TRBV11-2 | . | TGTGCCAGCAGCTTAGGGGGCAGGGGGACCGGGGAGCTGTTTTTT | CASSLGGRGTGELFF
TRBJ2-7 | . | TRBV25-1 | . | TGTGCCAGCAGCGCTGCAGTACGTGGGGAGGAAACCTACGAGCAGTACTTC | CASSAAVRGEETYEQYF
TRBJ1-5 | . | TRBV29-1 | . | TGCAGCGTTGTTTGGCAGGGCGGGGGGAATAGCAATCAGCCCCAGCATTTT | CSVVWQGGGNSNQPQHF
TRBJ1-2 | . | TRBV28 | . | TGTGCCAGCAGTTTACACCAGGGGCAGGGAGGCTACACCTTC | CASSLHQGQGGYTF
TRBJ1-1 | . | TRBV28 | . | TGTGCCATCACCTCAGGACTGCAGAACACTGAAGCTTTCTTT | CAITSGLQNTEAFF
TRBJ2-5 | TRBD2 | TRBV7-9 | . | TGTGCCAGCAGCTTAGAAGCGGGAAAAGAGACCCAGTACTTC | CASSLEAGKETQYF
TRBJ2-7 | TRBD1 | TRBV6-5 | . | TGTGCCAGCAGTTACTCAAGGACAGGGGTTCGGTACTTC | CASSYSRTGVRYF
TRBJ1-1 | . | TRBV29-1 | . | TGCAGCGTGGCCGGGATAATGAACACTGAAGCTTTCTTT | CSVAGIMNTEAFF
TRBJ1-1 | . | TRBV6-1 | . | TGTGCCAGCAGTGAAACGATACTCACTGAAGCTTTCTTT | CASSETILTEAFF
TRBJ1-4 | . | TRBV6-1 | few | TGTGCCAGCAGTGACCCTCACAGGGCGACTAATGAAAAACTGTTTTTT | CASSDPHRATNEKLFF
TRBJ1-2 | . | TRBV7-9 | once | TGTGCCAGCAGCTTCCGGGGTGCGGGAAGGGAAGGCTACACCTTC | CASSFRGAGREGYTF
TRBJ1-1 | . | TRBV28 | once | TGTGCCAGCATTAAGAACACTGAAGCTTTCTTT | CASIKNTEAFF
TRBJ1-3 | . | TRBV5-1 | . | TGCGCCAGCAGCGGCGCCATACCCCCGACAGCGGGGGCCTCTGGAAACACCATATATTTT | CASSGAIPPTAGASGNTIYF
TRBJ2-3 | TRBD2 | TRBV7-2 | . | TGTGCCAGCAGCCCGTGGACTAGTCATACGCAGTATTTT | CASSPWTSHTQYF
TRBJ2-7 | . | TRBV19 | . | TGTGCCAGTAGTATAGTGAAGAGCTCCTACGAGCAGTACTTC | CASSIVKSSYEQYF